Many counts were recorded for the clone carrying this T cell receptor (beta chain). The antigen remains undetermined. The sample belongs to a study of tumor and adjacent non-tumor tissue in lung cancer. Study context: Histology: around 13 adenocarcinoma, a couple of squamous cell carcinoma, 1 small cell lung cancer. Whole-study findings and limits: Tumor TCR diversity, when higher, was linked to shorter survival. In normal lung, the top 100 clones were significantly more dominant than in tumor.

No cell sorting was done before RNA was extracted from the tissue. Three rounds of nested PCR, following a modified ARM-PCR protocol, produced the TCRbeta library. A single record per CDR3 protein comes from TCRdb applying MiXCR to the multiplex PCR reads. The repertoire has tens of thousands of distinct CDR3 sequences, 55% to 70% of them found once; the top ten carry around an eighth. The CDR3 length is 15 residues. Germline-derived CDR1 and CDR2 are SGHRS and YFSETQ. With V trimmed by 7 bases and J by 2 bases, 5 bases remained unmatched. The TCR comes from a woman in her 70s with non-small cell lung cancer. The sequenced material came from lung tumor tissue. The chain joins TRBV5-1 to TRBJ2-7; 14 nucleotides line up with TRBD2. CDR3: CASGQGLAGAYEQYF. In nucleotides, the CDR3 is TGCGCCAGCGGTCAGGGACTAGCGGGAGCCTACGAGCAGTACTTC.